What follows describes a single T cell receptor (beta chain). The target of this receptor is not known. Base qualities are not recorded, but no much larger clone differs from it by a single base. These data belong to a study of regulatory T cells in long-lasting Graves disease (dated by TCRdb to 2020 to 2022). Background on the whole study: Persistent Graves' disease was defined as persistently positive TSH receptor autoantibodies together with antithyroid drug treatment for over 5 years. Persistent Graves' disease patients were compared with newly diagnosed Graves' disease patients by peripheral blood TCR sequencing and RNA sequencing. The study was conducted in China and was registered as a clinical trial. A total of 35 or so samples underwent TCR sequencing: 13 from persistent and 20 from newly diagnosed Graves' disease patients. In the clinical cohort, patients with persistent Graves' disease had used antithyroid drugs for an average of about 9.3 years.

Overall results and qualifications from the work: TRBV28, TRBJ1-2 and TRBJ2-5 were preferentially used in persistent disease, while TRBV20-1 and TRBJ2-1 were favored in newly diagnosed disease. More public clonotypes were shared among persistent patients (under 3,000) than among newly diagnosed patients (approximately 930). Only the TCR beta chain was sequenced and analyzed. Lower TCR Shannon entropy and fewer highly expanded clones were observed in persistent Graves' disease patients than in newly diagnosed patients, which suggested clonal expansion. Only peripheral blood was studied, because thyroid tissue, the primary lesion, was inaccessible. The authors noted that the small sample size was a limitation that may lower accuracy.

The time point label, read with the paper, signifies: persistent/refractory GD, antithyroid drugs over 5 years with positive TRAb. RNA was extracted from PBMCs in TRIzol for both TCR sequencing and RNA sequencing. The diagnosis of Graves' disease followed American Thyroid Association guidelines. The patients came from an endocrinology department in Xi'an, China. Each patient gave 7 to 9.5 milliliters of peripheral blood, collected in an EDTA anticoagulant tube. Ficoll Paque Plus density gradient separation was used to isolate PBMCs, and no additional T cell sorting was done. An Agilent 2100 Bioanalyzer and agarose gel were used to check RNA quality, while a NanoDrop 2000 measured RNA concentration. The library was obtained by multiplex PCR. The sequencing machine was an Illumina HiSeq 4000. To build TCR beta libraries, CDR3 regions were amplified by Arm-PCR using iRepertoire HTBI primers. PCR products were gel purified before sequencing. Per the authors' processing: Gene usage analysis of CDR3 amino acid clonotypes relied on the roughly 60 TRBV and 14 TRBJ segments identified across samples. Filtered high-quality paired reads were merged into contigs using COPE and FqMerger. Contigs were aligned with BLAST to IMGT TRBV, TRBD and TRBJ reference genes, and CDR3 was defined per IMGT. Any clonotype with a frequency above 0.1% was counted as a highly expanded clone. Shannon entropy was used to measure repertoire diversity, and the Gini coefficient was used to measure V-J evenness. A clonotype was considered public if more than one individual shared it. TCRdb passed the public sequencing reads through fastp at Q25 and MiXCR, retaining productive beta sequences. Duplicate CDR3 protein sequences are folded into a single record with the most common DNA and genes. The V and J calls come from TCRdb's annotation, not from the publication. For this sample there are fewer than 400,000 distinct CDR3 sequences; less than 25% appear just once. In total, the top ten clones hold more than 20% of the sample.

V lost 6 bases and J lost 2 bases, and the count of bases not matched to a germline gene is 3. Spanning cysteine to phenylalanine, the CDR3 consists of 13 amino acids. The kept DNA is CDR3 alone, 39 bases in frame from the first base. CDR1 LNHDA and CDR2 SQIVND were looked up in the germline V gene (reference sequence). The source material was peripheral blood mononuclear cells (PBMCs), sampled when the disease was refractory, from a patient treated with antithyroid drugs. Recombination connected TRBV19 to TRBJ1-2; TRBD1 fits 7 bases in the junction. The sequence derives from a female donor with Graves disease. The CDR3 protein sequence reads: CASRPDRNYGYTF. The DNA reads as follows: TGTGCCAGTAGGCCGGACAGGAACTATGGCTACACCTTC.